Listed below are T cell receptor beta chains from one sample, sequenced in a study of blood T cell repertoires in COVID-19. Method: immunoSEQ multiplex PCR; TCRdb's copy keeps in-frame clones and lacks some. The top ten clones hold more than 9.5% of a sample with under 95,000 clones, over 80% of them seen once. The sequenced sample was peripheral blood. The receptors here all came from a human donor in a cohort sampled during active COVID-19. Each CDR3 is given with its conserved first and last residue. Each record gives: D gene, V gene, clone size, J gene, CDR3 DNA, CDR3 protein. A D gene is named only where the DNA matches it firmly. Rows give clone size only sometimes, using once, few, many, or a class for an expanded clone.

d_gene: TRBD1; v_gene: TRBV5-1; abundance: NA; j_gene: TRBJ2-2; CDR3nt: TGCGCCAGCAGCTCCCAGGGGACAGGGGGCTTCGGGGAGCTGTTTTTT; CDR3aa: CASSSQGTGGFGELFF
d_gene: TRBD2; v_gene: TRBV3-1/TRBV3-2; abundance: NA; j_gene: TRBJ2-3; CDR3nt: TGTGCCAGCAGCACTAGCGGGAGGTTTGTGGATACGCAGTATTTT; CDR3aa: CASSTSGRFVDTQYF
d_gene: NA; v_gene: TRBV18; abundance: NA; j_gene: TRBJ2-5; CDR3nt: TGTGCCAGCTCACCACGCAGCGATGAGACCCAGTACTTC; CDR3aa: CASSPRSDETQYF
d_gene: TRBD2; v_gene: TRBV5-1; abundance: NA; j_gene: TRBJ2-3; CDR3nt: TGCGCCAGCAGCTTGAATAGCGGGAGGGTGACAGATACGCAGTATTTT; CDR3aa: CASSLNSGRVTDTQYF
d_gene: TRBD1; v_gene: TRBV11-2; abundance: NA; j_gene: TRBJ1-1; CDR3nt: TGTGCCAGCAGCTTGACAGGGGGCGCGAACACTGAAGCTTTCTTT; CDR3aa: CASSLTGGANTEAFF
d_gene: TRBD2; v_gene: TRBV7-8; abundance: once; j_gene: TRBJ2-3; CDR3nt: TGTGCCAGCAGCTTAGCGCTAGCGGAAGATACGCAGTATTTT; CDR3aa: CASSLALAEDTQYF
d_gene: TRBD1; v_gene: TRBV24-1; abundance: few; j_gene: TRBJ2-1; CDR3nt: TGTGCCACCAGTGATAATCCGGGACAGGGGGGCTACAATGAGCAGTTCTTC; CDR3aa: CATSDNPGQGGYNEQFF
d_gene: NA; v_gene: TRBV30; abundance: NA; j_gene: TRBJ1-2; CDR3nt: TGTGCCTGGAGTGGTGTCTCGGGGTTGGGCTACACCTTC; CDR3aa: CAWSGVSGLGYTF
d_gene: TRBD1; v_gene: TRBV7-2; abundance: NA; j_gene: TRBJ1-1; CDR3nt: TGTGCCAGCAGCTTAGGGCTGGCAGGGGGCTATATGAACACTGAAGCTTTCTTT; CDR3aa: CASSLGLAGGYMNTEAFF
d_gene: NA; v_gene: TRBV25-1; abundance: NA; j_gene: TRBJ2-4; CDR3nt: TGTGCCAGCAGTGGCCGGACAAGGGGACTGGTGGACATTCAGTACTTC; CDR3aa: CASSGRTRGLVDIQYF
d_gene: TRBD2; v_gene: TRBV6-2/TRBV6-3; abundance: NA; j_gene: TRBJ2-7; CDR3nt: TGTGCCAGCAGTTACCCGACTAGCGGGAGTAGGAACGAGCAGTACTTC; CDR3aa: CASSYPTSGSRNEQYF
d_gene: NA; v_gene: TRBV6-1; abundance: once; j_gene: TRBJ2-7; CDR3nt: TGTGCCAGCAGTGAAACTGACTGGTACGAGCAGTACTTC; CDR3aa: CASSETDWYEQYF
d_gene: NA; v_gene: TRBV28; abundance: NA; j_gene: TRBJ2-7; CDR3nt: TGTGCCAGCAGTCCCCCCGGGTTGCCCGTCGACGAGCAGTACTTC; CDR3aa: CASSPPGLPVDEQYF
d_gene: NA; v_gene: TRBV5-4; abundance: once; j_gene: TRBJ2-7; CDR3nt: TGTGCCAGCAGCACGGGGACAGGGACTAGGTACGAGCAGTACTTC; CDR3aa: CASSTGTGTRYEQYF
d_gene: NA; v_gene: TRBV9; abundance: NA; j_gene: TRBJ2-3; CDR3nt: TGTGCCAGCAGCGGCGGATCAGATACGCAGTATTTT; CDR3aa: CASSGGSDTQYF
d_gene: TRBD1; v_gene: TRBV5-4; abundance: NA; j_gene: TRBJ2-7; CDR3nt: TGTGCCAGCAGCCCTACCGGGACAGGGGACGAGCAGTACTTC; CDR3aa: CASSPTGTGDEQYF
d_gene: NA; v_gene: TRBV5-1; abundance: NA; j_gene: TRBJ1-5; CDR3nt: TGCGCCAGCAGCTTGGACAGGGCTCAGCCCCAGCATTTT; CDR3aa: CASSLDRAQPQHF
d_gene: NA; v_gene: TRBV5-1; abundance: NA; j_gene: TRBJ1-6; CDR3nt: TGCGCCAGCAGCTTAAAACTAGATTCACCCCTCCACTTT; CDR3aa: CASSLKLDSPLHF
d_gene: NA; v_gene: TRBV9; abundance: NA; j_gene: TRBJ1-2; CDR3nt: TGTGCCAGCAGCTCGAACGGTGGCTACACCTTC; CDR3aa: CASSSNGGYTF
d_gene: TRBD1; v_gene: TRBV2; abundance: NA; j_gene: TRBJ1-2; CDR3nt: TGTGCCAGCAGTGAAGCGTTCGTGGACAGGGGCCTTAACTATGGCTACACCTTC; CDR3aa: CASSEAFVDRGLNYGYTF
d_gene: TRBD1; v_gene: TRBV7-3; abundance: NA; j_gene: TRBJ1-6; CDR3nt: TGTGCCAGCAGCAAAACAGGGGGTGGTAATTCACCCCTCCACTTT; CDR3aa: CASSKTGGGNSPLHF
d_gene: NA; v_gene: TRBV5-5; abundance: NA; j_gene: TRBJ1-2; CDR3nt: TGTGCCAGCAGCGACCCCTCCACAGGGTGGTATGGCTACACCTTC; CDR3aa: CASSDPSTGWYGYTF
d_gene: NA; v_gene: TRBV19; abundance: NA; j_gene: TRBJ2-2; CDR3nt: TGTGCCAGTAGCATTAGGGGGGGCGGTGTCGGGGAGCTGTTTTTT; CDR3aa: CASSIRGGGVGELFF
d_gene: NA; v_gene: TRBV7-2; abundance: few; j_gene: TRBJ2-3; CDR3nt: TGTGCCAGCAGCTCCTTAGATACGCAGTATTTT; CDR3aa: CASSSLDTQYF
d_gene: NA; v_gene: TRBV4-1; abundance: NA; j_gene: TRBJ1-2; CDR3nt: TGCGCCAGCAGCCACGAGATACGGAGCTATGGCTACACCTTC; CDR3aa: CASSHEIRSYGYTF
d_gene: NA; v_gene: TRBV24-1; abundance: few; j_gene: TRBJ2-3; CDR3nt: TGTGCCACCAGTGATTTGCTATTCGCAGATACGCAGTATTTT; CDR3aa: CATSDLLFADTQYF
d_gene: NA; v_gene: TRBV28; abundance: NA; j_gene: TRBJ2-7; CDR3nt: TGTGCCAGCACCCTCGACAGGAACTCCTACGAGCAGTACTTC; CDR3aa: CASTLDRNSYEQYF
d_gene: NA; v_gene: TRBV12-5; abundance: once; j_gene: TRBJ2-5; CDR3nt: TGTGCTAGTGCCATGAGGGGGGGGGCCGGAGAGACCCAGTACTTC; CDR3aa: CASAMRGGAGETQYF
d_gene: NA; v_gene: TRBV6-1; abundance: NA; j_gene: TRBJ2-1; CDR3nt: TGTGCCAGCAGTGACCGGTTAGGGGGGGGACTCGGGGCCAATGAGCAGTTCTTC; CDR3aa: CASSDRLGGGLGANEQFF
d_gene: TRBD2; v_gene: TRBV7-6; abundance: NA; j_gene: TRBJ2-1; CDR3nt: TGTGCCAGCAGCTTAGATATTGCGGGAGGGGGTCTGTTCAATGAGCAGTTCTTC; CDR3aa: CASSLDIAGGGLFNEQFF
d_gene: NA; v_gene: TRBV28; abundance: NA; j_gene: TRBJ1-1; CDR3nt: TGTGCCAGCAGTTCCGAGATCCTACTGAACACTGAAGCTTTCTTT; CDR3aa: CASSSEILLNTEAFF
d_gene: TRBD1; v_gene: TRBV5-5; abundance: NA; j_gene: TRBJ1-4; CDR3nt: TGTGCCAGCAGCTTCATGACAGGGGCAGGGGAAAAACTGTTTTTT; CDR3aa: CASSFMTGAGEKLFF
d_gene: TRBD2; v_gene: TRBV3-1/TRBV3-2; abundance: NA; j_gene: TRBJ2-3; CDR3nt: TGTGCCAGCAGCCCTCGGACTAGCGGGGGGGCCGGGATAAGAGATACGCAGTATTTT; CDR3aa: CASSPRTSGGAGIRDTQYF
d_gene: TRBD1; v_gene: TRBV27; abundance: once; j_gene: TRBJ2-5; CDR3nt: TGTGCCAGCAGTATGACAGGGGTCCTTGCGTCCCAGTACTTC; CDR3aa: CASSMTGVLASQYF
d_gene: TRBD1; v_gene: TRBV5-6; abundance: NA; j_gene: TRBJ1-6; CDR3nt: TGTGCCAGCAGCTTGGGGGACAGGGCCACTTCGCCCCTCCACTTT; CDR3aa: CASSLGDRATSPLHF
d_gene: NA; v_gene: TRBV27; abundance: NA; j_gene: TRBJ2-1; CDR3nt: TGTGCCAGTAAGGCCCAGGGTCGCAATGAGCAGTTCTTC; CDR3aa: CASKAQGRNEQFF
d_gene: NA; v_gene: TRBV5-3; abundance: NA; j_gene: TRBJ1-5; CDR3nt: TGTGCCAGAAGCTTGGCGGGTAACAGGGCACCTCAGCCCCAGCATTTT; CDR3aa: CARSLAGNRAPQPQHF
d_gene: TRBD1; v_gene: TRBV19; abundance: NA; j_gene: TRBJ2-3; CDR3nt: TGTGCCAGTAGTACTCACCGGGACAGGGGGATAGATACGCAGTATTTT; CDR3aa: CASSTHRDRGIDTQYF
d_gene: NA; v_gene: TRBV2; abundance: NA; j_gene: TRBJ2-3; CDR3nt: TGTGCCAGCAGTGAATCCCAAAATACGCAGTATTTT; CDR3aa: CASSESQNTQYF
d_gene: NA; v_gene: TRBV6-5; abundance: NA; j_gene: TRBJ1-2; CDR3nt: TGTGCCAGCAGGCGACAGGTTAACTATGGCTACACCTTC; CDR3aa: CASRRQVNYGYTF
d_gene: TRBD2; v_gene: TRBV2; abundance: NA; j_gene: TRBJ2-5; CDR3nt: TGTGCCAGCACTTCTCCGGGGGGGGCTGCAGAGACCCAGTACTTC; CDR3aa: CASTSPGGAAETQYF
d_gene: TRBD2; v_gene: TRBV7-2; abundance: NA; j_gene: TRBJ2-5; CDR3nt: TGTGCCAGCAGCCAGAGCGGGGGGGCCCGGGAGACCCAGTACTTC; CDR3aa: CASSQSGGARETQYF
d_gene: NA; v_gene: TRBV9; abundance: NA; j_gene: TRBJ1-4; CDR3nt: TGTGCCAGCAGCCCGAGGGCCGGAGCGGTGGAACTGTTTTTT; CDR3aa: CASSPRAGAVELFF
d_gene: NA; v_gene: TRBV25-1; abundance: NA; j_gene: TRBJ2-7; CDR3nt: TGTGCCAGCAGTGATTTCGCACAGGGCCACGAGCAGTACTTC; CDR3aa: CASSDFAQGHEQYF
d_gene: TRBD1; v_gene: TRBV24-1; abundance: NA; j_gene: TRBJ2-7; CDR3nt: TGTGCCACCAGTGATGGGTTCGGGACAGGGGTTTACGAGCAGTACTTC; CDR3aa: CATSDGFGTGVYEQYF
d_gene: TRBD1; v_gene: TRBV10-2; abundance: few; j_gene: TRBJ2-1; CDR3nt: TGCGCCAGCAGTCTTGAGGGGGCCTCCTACAATGAGCAGTTCTTC; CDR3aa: CASSLEGASYNEQFF
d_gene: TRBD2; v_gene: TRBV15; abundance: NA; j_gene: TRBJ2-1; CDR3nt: TGTGCCACCAGCAGAGATAGACTAGCGGGTTCAAATGAGCAGTTCTTC; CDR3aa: CATSRDRLAGSNEQFF
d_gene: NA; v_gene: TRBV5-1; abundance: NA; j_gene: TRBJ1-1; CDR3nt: TGCGCCAGCAGCTTGATAGGTCAGGGAAGAACTGAAGCTTTCTTT; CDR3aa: CASSLIGQGRTEAFF
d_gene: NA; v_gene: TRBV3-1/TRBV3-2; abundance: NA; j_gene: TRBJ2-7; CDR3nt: TGTGCCAGCAGCCACGGGACTCCATCCTACGAGCAGTACTTC; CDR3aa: CASSHGTPSYEQYF
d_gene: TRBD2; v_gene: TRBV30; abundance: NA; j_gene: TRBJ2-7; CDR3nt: TGTGCCTGGAGCCTAGGGACTAGGTACGAGCAGTACTTC; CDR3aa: CAWSLGTRYEQYF
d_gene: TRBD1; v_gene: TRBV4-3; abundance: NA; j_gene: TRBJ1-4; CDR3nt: TGCGCCTCAGGGGGGAGAACTAATGAAAAACTGTTTTTT; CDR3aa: CASGGRTNEKLFF
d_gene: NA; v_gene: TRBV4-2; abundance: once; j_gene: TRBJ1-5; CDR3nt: TGTGCCAGCAGCCAAGATGCATCGAGGGATTTAGCCCAGCATTTT; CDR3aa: CASSQDASRDLAQHF
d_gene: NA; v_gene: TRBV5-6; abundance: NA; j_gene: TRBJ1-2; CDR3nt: TGTGCCAGCAGCTTGGCTCGGGATCGGGACTACACCTTC; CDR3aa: CASSLARDRDYTF
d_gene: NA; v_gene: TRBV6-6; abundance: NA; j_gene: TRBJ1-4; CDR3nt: TGTGCCAGCAGTTATGGGACCGGGAGACGTGAAAAACTGTTTTTT; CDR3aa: CASSYGTGRREKLFF
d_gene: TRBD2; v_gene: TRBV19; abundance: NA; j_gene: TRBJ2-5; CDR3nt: TGTGCCAGTAGTATTGGACTAGCGGGGACAGAGACCCAGTACTTC; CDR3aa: CASSIGLAGTETQYF
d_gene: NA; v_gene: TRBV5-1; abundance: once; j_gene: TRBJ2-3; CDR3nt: TGCGCCAGCAGGCGGGACAGCACAGATACGCAGTATTTT; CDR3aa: CASRRDSTDTQYF
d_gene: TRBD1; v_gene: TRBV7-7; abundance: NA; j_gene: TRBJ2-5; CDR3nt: TGTGCTAGCAGCTTAGACAGGGTTGGGGAGACCCAGTACTTC; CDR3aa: CASSLDRVGETQYF
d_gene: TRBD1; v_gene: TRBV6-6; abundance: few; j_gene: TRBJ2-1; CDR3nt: TGTGCCAGCAGTTGGGGGGGACAGGGTTTTAACAATGAGCAGTTCTTC; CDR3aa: CASSWGGQGFNNEQFF